This T cell receptor (beta chain) emerged from a study of Ad26.COV2.S vaccination and SARS-CoV-2 variants. Across the study: Donor allocation was to the COV1001 Ad26.COV2.S trial arm. Study-wide results and limits: CD8+ and CD4+ T cells specific for spike reportedly responded with substantial breadth after vaccination. There was a possibility that the TCR breadth and depth analyses underestimated total T cell responses.

The treatment was: 15 to 20 received Ad26.COV2.S at low or high dose, single or two shots; about 5 received placebo; per-sample allocation not given. After the first vaccine or placebo injection, samples were drawn on day 63. Only in-frame clones appear in the TCRdb table, and some are missing; sequencing was by immunoSEQ multiplex PCR. The sample carries some 350,000 clones, 80% to 90% recorded once. There are 15 residues in the CDR3. Germline lookup yields CDR1 LNHNV and CDR2 YYDKDF (reference sequence). Between the trimmed V and J ends, which lost 4 bases and 11 bases, there was a span of 20 bases. Remarks on this clone: What it recognizes is unknown.

This clonotype originated in a person aged 18-60 years who received the Ad26.COV2.S COVID-19 vaccine or a placebo. V usage is TRBV15 and J usage is TRBJ1-4; D perhaps matches TRBD1 (5 bases). Specimen: peripheral blood, collected in a trial of Ad26.COV2.S vaccine versus placebo. The CDR3 sequence is CATSTPGQGLRKLFF. CDR3 DNA: TGTGCCACCAGCACCCCCGGGCAGGGCTTGAGGAAACTGTTTTTT.